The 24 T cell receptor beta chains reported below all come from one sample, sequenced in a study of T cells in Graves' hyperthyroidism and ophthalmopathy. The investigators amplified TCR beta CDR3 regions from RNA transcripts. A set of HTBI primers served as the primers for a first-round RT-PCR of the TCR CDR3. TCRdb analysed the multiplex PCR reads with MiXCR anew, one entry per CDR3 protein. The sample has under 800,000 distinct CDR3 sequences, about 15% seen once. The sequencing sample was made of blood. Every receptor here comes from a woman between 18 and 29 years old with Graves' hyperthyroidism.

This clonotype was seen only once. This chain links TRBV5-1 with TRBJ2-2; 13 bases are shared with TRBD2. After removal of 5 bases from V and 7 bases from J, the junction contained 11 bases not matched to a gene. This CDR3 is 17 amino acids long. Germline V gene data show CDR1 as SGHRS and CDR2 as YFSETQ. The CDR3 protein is CASRGELAGGPIGELFF. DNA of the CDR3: TGCGCCAGCAGAGGAGAACTAGCGGGAGGGCCGATCGGGGAGCTGTTTTTT.

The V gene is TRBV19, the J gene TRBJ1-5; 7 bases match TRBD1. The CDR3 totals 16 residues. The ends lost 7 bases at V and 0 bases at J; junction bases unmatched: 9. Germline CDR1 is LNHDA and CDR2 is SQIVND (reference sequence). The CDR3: CASNQDRTYSNQPQHF. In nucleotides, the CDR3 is TGTGCCAGTAATCAGGACAGGACTTATAGCAATCAGCCCCAGCATTTT.

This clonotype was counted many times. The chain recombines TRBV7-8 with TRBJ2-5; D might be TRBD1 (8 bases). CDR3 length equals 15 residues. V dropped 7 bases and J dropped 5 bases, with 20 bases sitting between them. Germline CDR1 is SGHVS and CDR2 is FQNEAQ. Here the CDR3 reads CASTGQGGVGETQYF. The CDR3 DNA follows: TGTGCCAGCACTGGACAGGGAGGGGTTGGGGAGACCCAGTACTTC. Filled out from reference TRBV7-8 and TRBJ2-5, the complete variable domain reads GAGVSQSPRYKVAKRGQDVALRCDPISGHVSLFWYQQALGQGPEFLTYFQNEAQLDKSGLPSDRFFAERPEGSVSTLKIQRTQQEDSAVYLCASTGQGGVGETQYFGPGTRLLVL.

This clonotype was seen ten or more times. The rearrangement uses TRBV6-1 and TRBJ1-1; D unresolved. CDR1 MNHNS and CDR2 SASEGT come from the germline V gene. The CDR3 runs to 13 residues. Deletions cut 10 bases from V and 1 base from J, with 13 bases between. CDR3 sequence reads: CATAEGQNTEAFF. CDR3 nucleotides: TGTGCCACCGCAGAGGGCCAGAACACTGAAGCTTTCTTT.

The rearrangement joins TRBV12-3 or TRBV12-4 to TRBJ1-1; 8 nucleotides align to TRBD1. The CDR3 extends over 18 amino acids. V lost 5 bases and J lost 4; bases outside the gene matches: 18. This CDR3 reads CASSIRTGTGVHITEAFF. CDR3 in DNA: TGTGCCAGCAGTATCCGGACAGGGACGGGCGTACACATCACTGAAGCTTTCTTT.

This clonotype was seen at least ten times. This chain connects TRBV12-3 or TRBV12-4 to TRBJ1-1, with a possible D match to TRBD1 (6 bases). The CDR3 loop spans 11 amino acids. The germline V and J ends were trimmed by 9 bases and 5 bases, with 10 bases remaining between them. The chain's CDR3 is CASVQGTEAFF. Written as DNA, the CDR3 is TGTGCCAGTGTACAGGGTACTGAAGCTTTCTTT.

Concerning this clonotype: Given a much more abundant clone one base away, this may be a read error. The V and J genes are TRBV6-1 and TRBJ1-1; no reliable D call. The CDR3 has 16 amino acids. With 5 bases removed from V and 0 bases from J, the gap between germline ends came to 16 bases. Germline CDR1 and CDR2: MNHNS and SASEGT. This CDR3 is CASSTLGVTVNTEAFF. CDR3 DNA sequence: TGTGCCAGCAGTACCCTTGGGGTCACGGTGAACACTGAAGCTTTCTTT.

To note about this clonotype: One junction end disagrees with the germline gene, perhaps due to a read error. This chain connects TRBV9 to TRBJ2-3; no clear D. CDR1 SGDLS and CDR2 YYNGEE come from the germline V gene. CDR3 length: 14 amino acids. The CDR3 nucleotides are TGTGCCGGCAGCGTGGGCGCTTCTGTGGATACGCAGTATTTT. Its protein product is CAGSVGASVDTQYF.

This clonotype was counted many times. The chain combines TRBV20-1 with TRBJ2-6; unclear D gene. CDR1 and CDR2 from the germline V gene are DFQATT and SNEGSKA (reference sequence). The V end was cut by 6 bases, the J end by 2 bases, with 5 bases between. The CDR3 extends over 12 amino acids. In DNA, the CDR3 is TGCAGTGCCTTAACTGGGGCCAACGTCCTGACTTTC. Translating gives CSALTGANVLTF.

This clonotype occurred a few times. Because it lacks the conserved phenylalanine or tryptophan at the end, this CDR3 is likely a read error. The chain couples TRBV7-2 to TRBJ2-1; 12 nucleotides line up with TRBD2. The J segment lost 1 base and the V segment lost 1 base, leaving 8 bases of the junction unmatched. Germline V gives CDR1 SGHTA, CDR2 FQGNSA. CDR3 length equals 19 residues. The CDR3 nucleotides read TGTGCCAGCAGCTTAGGATTTGGACTAGCGGGACCATCCTACAATGAGCAGTTCCTC. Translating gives CASSLGFGLAGPSYNEQFL.

As DNA, the CDR3 is TGTGCCAGCAGTTACCGACGTTGGAAGACCCGGGACAGGGGGCAGCCCGACCCGAACACTGAAGCTTTCTTT. It codes for CASSYRRWKTRDRGQPDPNTEAFF. The chain is built from TRBV6-2 or TRBV6-3 and TRBJ1-1; 12 positions match TRBD1. After removal of 2 bases from V and 1 base from J, the junction contained 26 bases not matched to a gene. There are 24 residues in the CDR3. CDR1 is MNHEY and CDR2 is SVGEGT in the germline V gene.

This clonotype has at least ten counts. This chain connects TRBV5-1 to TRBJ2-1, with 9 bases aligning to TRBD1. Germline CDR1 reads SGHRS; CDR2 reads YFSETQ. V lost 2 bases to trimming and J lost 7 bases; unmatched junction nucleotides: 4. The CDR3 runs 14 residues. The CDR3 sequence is CASSFGTGSNEQFF. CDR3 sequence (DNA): TGCGCCAGCAGCTTCGGGACAGGGAGTAATGAGCAGTTCTTC. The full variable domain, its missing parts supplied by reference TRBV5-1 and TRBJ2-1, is KAGVTQTPRYLIKTRGQQVTLSCSPISGHRSVSWYQQTPGQGLQFLFEYFSETQRNKGNFPGRFSGRQFSNSRSEMNVSTLELGDSALYLCASSFGTGSNEQFFGPGTRLTVL.

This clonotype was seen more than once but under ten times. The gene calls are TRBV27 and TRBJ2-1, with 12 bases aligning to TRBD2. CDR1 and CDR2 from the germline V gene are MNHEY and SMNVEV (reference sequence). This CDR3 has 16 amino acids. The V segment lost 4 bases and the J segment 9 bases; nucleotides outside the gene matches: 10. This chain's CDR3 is CASSSSAGLAGSEQFF. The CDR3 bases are TGTGCCAGCAGTTCCTCGGCAGGACTAGCGGGATCTGAGCAGTTCTTC.

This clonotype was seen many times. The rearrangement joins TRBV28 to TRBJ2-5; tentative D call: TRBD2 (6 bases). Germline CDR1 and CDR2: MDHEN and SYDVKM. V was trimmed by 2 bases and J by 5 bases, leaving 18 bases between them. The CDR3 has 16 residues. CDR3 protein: CASSLIGSGRVETQYF. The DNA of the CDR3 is TGTGCCAGCAGTTTAATAGGTAGCGGTAGAGTGGAGACCCAGTACTTC. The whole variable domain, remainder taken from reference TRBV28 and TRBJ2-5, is DVKVTQSSRYLVKRTGEKVFLECVQDMDHENMFWYRQDPGLGLRLIYFSYDVKMKEKGDIPEGYSVSREKKERFSLILESASTNQTSMYLCASSLIGSGRVETQYFGPGTRLLVL.

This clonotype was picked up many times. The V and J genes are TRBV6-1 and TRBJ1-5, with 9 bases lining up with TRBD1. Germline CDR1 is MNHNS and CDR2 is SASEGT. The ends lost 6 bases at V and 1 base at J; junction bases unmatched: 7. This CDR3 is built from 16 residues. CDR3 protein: CASSSTGTGSNQPQHF. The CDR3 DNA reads TGTGCCAGCAGCAGTACCGGGACAGGGAGCAATCAGCCCCAGCATTTT.

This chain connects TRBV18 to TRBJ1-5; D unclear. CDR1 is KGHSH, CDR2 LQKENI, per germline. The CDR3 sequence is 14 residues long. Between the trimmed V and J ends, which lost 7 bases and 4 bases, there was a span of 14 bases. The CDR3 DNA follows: TGTGCCAGCTTATCCTCCCCGGGGAATCAGCCCCAGCATTTT. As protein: CASLSSPGNQPQHF.

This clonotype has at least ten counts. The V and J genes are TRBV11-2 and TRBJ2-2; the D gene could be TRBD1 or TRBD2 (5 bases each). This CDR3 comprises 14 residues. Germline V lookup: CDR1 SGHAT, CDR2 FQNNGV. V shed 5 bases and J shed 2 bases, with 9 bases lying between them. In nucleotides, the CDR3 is TGTGCCAGCAGCCGGGACGCAAACACCGGGGAGCTGTTTTTT. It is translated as CASSRDANTGELFF.

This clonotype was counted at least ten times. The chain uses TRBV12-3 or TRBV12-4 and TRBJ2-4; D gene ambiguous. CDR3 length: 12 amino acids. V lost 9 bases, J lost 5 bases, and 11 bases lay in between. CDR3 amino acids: CASSRSENIQYF. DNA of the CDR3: TGTGCCAGTAGTCGGAGTGAAAACATTCAGTACTTC.

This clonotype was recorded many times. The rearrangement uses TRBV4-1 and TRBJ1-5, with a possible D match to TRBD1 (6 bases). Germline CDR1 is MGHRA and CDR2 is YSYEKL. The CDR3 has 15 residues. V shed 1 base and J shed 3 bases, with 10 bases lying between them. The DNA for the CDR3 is TGCGCCAGCAGCCAAGTAGGGGGACCCAATCAGCCCCAGCATTTT. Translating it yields CASSQVGGPNQPQHF.

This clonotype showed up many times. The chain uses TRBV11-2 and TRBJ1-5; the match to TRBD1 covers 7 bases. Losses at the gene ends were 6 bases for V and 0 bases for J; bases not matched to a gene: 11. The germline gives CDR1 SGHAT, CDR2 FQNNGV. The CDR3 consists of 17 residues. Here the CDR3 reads CASSYLQGHYSNQPQHF. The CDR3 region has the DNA TGTGCCAGCAGTTACTTACAGGGGCACTATAGCAATCAGCCCCAGCATTTT. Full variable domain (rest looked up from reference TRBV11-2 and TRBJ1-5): EAGVAQSPRYKIIEKRQSVAFWCNPISGHATLYWYQQILGQGPKLLIQFQNNGVVDDSQLPKDRFSAERLKGVDSTLKIQPAKLEDSAVYLCASSYLQGHYSNQPQHFGDGTRLSIL.

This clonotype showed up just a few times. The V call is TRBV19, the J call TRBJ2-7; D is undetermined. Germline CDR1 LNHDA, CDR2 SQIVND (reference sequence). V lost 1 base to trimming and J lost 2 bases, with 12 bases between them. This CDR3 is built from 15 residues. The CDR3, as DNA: TGTGCCAGTAGTATAGGTACGGATCGTCCCTACGAGCAGTACTTC. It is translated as CASSIGTDRPYEQYF.

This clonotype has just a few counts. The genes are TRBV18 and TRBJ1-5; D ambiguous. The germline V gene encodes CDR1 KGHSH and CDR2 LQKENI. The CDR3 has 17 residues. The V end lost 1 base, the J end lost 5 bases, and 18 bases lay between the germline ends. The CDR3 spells CASSPQAFSNPHQPQHF. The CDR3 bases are TGTGCCAGCTCACCACAGGCTTTTAGTAACCCTCATCAGCCCCAGCATTTT.

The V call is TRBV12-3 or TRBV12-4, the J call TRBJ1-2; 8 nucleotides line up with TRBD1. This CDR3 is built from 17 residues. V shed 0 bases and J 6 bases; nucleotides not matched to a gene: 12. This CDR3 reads CASSLARRKDRADGYTF. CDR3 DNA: TGTGCCAGCAGTTTAGCCCGACGTAAGGACAGGGCAGATGGCTACACCTTC.

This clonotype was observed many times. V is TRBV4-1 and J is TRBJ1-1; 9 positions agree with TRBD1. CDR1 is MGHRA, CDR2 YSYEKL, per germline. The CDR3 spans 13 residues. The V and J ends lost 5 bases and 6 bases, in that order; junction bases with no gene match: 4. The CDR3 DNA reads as TGCGCCAGCAGCTCACAGGGGGCGGCTGAAGCTTTCTTT. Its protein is CASSSQGAAEAFF.